This TCR beta chain was documented in a study of OX40 agonist ivuxolimab in advanced cancers. Method: immunoSEQ multiplex PCR; TCRdb's copy keeps in-frame clones and lacks some. This table holds around 46,000 clones, 80% to 90% found once. The material was CD4+ or CD8+ T cells sorted from blood, obtained in a trial of the OX40 agonist ivuxolimab. The receptor comes from an adult with an advanced solid tumor such as melanoma, head and neck, liver or kidney cancer.

The CDR3 nucleotides are TGTGCCAGCAGCAAACCGGGACGGTCTAATGAAAAACTGTTTTTT. Protein: CASSKPGRSNEKLFF. V and J are TRBV5-8 and TRBJ1-4, with D possibly TRBD1 on 5 matching bases. Germline assignment: CDR1 SGHTS and CDR2 YDEGEE. This CDR3 is 15 amino acids long. V dropped 4 bases and J dropped 3 bases, with 13 bases sitting between them.